This passage covers 21 T cell receptor beta chains from one sample sequenced in a study of CD8+CD57+ T cells in acquired aplastic anemia. Profiling of TCR beta VDJ combinations and CDR3 sequences used genomic DNA as template. TCRdb used MiXCR to reprocess the reads, holding one entry per CDR3 protein. This sample has 400,000 to 500,000 distinct CDR3 sequences, with under 80% found just once. The sequenced sample consisted of sorted CD4+, CD8+, or CD8+CD57+ T cells (not recorded which) from PBMCs. The receptors shown here come from a human donor in good health, serving as a control.

This clonotype was counted a single time. The chain recombines TRBV20-1 with TRBJ2-7, with D maybe TRBD1 (6 bases). The V end lost 2 bases, the J end lost 2 bases, and 10 bases lay between the germline ends. The CDR3 consists of 13 residues. Germline-derived CDR1 and CDR2 are DFQATT and SNEGSKA (reference sequence). CDR3 sequence (DNA): TGCAGTGCTAGACACAGGGCCCCCTACGAGCAGTACTTC. Protein sequence: CSARHRAPYEQYF.

This clonotype was detected many times. This rearrangement joins TRBV2 to TRBJ2-2, with D maybe TRBD1 (5 bases). The CDR3 loop spans 13 amino acids. The V and J ends lost 8 bases and 6 bases respectively, with 13 bases between them. Germline V lookup: CDR1 SNHLY, CDR2 FYNNEI. This CDR3 is CASGQSGSGELFF. As DNA, the CDR3 is TGTGCCAGCGGACAATCAGGGTCCGGGGAGCTGTTTTTT.

This clonotype was counted many times. This chain joins TRBV7-6 and TRBJ2-3, with a weak D call TRBD1 (5 bases). Germline values: CDR1 SGHVS, CDR2 FNYEAQ. The V gene lost 5 bases and the J gene lost 3 bases, with 12 bases spanning the gap. The CDR3 is 14 residues long. The CDR3 region is CASSPMTETDTQYF. DNA for the CDR3: TGTGCCAGCAGCCCCATGACAGAGACAGATACGCAGTATTTT.

This clonotype was seen ten or more times. The rearrangement links TRBV12-3 or TRBV12-4 to TRBJ2-1; D might be TRBD1 (6 bases). The CDR3 runs to 13 residues. Between the trimmed V and J ends, which lost 6 bases and 5 bases, there was a span of 11 bases. CDR3 amino acids: CASRPDRNNEQFF. The CDR3 DNA reads TGTGCCAGCAGGCCGGACAGAAACAATGAGCAGTTCTTC.

This clonotype was picked up many times. This rearrangement joins TRBV6-1 to TRBJ1-2; 7 bases line up with TRBD1. After removal of 4 bases from V and 8 bases from J, the junction contained 10 bases not matched to a gene. Germline V lookup: CDR1 MNHNS, CDR2 SASEGT. CDR3 length equals 14 residues. CDR3 nucleotides: TGTGCCAGCAGTGTTGACAGGGTTTCTGAAGGCTACACCTTC. Amino acid sequence: CASSVDRVSEGYTF.

The genes are TRBV27 and TRBJ2-3, with TRBD2 identical over 10 bases. CDR3 length: 16 amino acids. After removal of 0 bases from V and 3 bases from J, the junction contained 3 bases not matched to a gene. From germline, CDR1 is MNHEY and CDR2 SMNVEV (reference sequence). CDR3 amino acids: CASSLSERGGTDTQYF. For the CDR3, the DNA is TGTGCCAGCAGTTTATCAGAGCGGGGGGGAACAGATACGCAGTATTTT.

This chain links TRBV12-3 or TRBV12-4 with TRBJ1-1; D remains unclear. V dropped 5 bases and J dropped 3 bases, with 7 bases sitting between them. This CDR3 spans 12 amino acids. Here the CDR3 reads CASSPPYTEAFF. As DNA, the CDR3 is TGTGCCAGCAGTCCCCCTTACACTGAAGCTTTCTTT.

This chain joins TRBV9 and TRBJ2-7; tentative D call: TRBD1 (5 bases). The CDR3 has 13 amino acids. Germline assignment: CDR1 SGDLS and CDR2 YYNGEE. The CDR3, as DNA: TGTGCCAGCAGCGTACAGGGCTCGGGCCAGTACTTCGTC. This gives the protein CASSVQGSGQYFV.

The genes are TRBV5-1 and TRBJ1-2, with D possibly matching TRBD1 (5 bases). CDR3 length: 14 residues. Trimming took off 4 bases at V and 4 bases at J, with 14 bases between the two ends. CDR1 is SGHRS, CDR2 YFSETQ, per germline. The CDR3 loop reads CASSVQGRGYGYTF. The CDR3 DNA is TGCGCCAGCAGCGTTCAGGGAAGAGGCTATGGCTACACCTTC.

This clonotype was observed a single time. The limits of the CDR3 on the DNA are not certain, so only TCRdb's listed CDR3 is given. The J gene is TRBJ1-1, the V gene TRBV7-9; the DNA was not compared with TRBD1, the D call given in the table. The CDR3 is 14 amino acids in total, end residues counted. Germline CDR1 SEHNR, CDR2 FQNEAQ (reference sequence). The CDR3 sequence is CASSFGGGTDTEFF.

This clonotype has a count of ten or more. The rearrangement links TRBV5-8 to TRBJ1-1; D gene uncertain. V lost 0 bases to trimming and J lost 4 bases, with 13 bases between them. There are 15 residues in the CDR3. Germline V lookup: CDR1 SGHTS, CDR2 YDEGEE. The CDR3 region is CASSLVSGVRTEAFF. CDR3 DNA sequence: TGTGCCAGCAGCTTGGTTTCTGGGGTACGCACTGAAGCTTTCTTT.

This clonotype showed up just a few times. The J gene is TRBJ1-5, the V gene TRBV24-1; no firm D call. The germline V and J ends were trimmed by 4 bases and 6 bases, with 6 bases remaining between them. Germline V gene data show CDR1 as KGHDR and CDR2 as SFDVKD. The CDR3 is 12 residues long. The CDR3 region is CATSDSSQPQHF. CDR3 bases: TGTGCCACCAGTGACAGTAGTCAGCCCCAGCATTTT.

This clonotype appeared once. V usage is TRBV20-1 and J usage is TRBJ1-4, with D possibly matching TRBD1 (6 bases). V shed 0 bases and J shed 7 bases, with 9 bases lying between them. The CDR3 contains 13 residues. Germline CDR1 is DFQATT and CDR2 is SNEGSKA (reference sequence). The CDR3 sequence: CSARDGTTEKLFF. In DNA, the CDR3 is TGCAGTGCTAGAGATGGGACAACTGAAAAACTGTTTTTT.

This chain links TRBV5-6 with TRBJ2-2, with D maybe TRBD2 (5 bases). Trimming stripped 10 bases from V and 5 bases from J, with 24 bases between. CDR3 length equals 16 residues. Germline lookup yields CDR1 SGHDT and CDR2 YYEEEE. Written as DNA, the CDR3 is TGTGCCGTCTCCGTTGGTGGCCGGGGTTATACCGGGGAGCTGTTTTTT. Its protein is CAVSVGGRGYTGELFF.

The chain joins TRBV20-1 to TRBJ2-1; D possibly corresponds to TRBD1 (5 bases). The CDR3 loop spans 13 amino acids. V lost 2 bases, J lost 3 bases, and 8 bases lay in between. Germline V gene data show CDR1 as DFQATT and CDR2 as SNEGSKA (reference sequence). The CDR3 reads CSARQGSYNEQFF. The CDR3 DNA sequence: TGCAGTGCTAGACAGGGTAGCTACAATGAGCAGTTCTTC.

The chain uses TRBV7-3 and TRBJ2-7; TRBD2 might be the D (6 bases). CDR3 length: 12 residues. V lost 8 bases and J 3 bases, leaving 11 bases between the germline ends. Germline V gene sequence: CDR1 SGHTA, CDR2 FQGTGA. CDR3 in amino acids: CASWGDHYEQYF. In DNA form, the CDR3 reads TGTGCCAGCTGGGGGGATCACTACGAGCAGTACTTC.

This clonotype showed up just a few times. This chain connects TRBV10-2 to TRBJ2-5; 14 nucleotides agree with TRBD2. There are 17 residues in the CDR3. CDR1 WSHSY and CDR2 SAAADI come from the germline V gene. Unmatched junction bases numbered 6, after V lost 6 bases and J lost 0 bases. The CDR3 is CASRDGTSGGHQETQYF. CDR3 sequence (DNA): TGCGCCAGCAGGGACGGGACTAGCGGGGGACACCAAGAGACCCAGTACTTC.

The genes are TRBV20-1 and TRBJ1-6; TRBD1 is a possible D gene (6 bases). Trimming left V 0 bases short and J 5 bases short, with 14 bases between. CDR3 length equals 16 residues. In germline, CDR1 is DFQATT, CDR2 SNEGSKA (reference sequence). The CDR3 protein is CSARDPESGDNSPLHF. CDR3 bases: TGCAGTGCTAGAGACCCCGAGTCAGGGGATAATTCACCCCTCCACTTT.

This clonotype was seen ten or more times. The gene calls are TRBV6-5 and TRBJ1-2; D gene ambiguous. This CDR3 spans 12 amino acids. Germline-derived CDR1 and CDR2 are MNHEY and SVGAGI. V was clipped by 6 bases and J by 0 bases, with 5 bases between them. The CDR3 sequence: CASRTSNYGYTF. DNA for the CDR3: TGTGCCAGCAGGACTTCTAACTATGGCTACACCTTC.

The rearrangement uses TRBV13 and TRBJ1-2; D might be TRBD1 (6 bases). V dropped 5 bases and J dropped 7 bases, with 14 bases sitting between them. The V gene's germline CDR1 is PRHDT and CDR2 FYEKMQ (reference sequence). The CDR3 contains 13 residues. The CDR3 is CASSPQGFGGYTF. CDR3 bases: TGTGCCAGCAGCCCACAGGGTTTCGGTGGCTACACCTTC.

This clonotype was recorded many times. This chain connects TRBV3-1 to TRBJ1-6; D might be TRBD1 (5 bases). Germline V lookup: CDR1 LGHDT, CDR2 YNNKEL (reference sequence). V lost 4 bases to trimming and J lost 0 bases, with 13 bases between them. The CDR3 sequence is 17 residues long. The CDR3, as DNA: TGTGCCAGCAGCCTCGGGACCGCAAGCTCCTATAATTCACCCCTCCACTTT. This sequence encodes CASSLGTASSYNSPLHF.